What follows are 16 T cell receptor beta chains derived from one specimen sequenced in a study of OX40 agonist ivuxolimab in advanced cancers. The library was produced with the immunoSEQ multiplex PCR assay. TCRdb took over this immuneACCESS table, retaining in-frame rearrangements with V and J assigned. Such tables are incomplete; in checked studies, under half of the missing clones stem from an unresolved V gene, and the remainder is unexplained. The sample yields roughly 30,000 clones; roughly 90% were counted once. The top ten clonotypes cover approximately 50% of the sample. This material consisted of CD4+ or CD8+ T cells sorted from blood, taken in a trial of the OX40 agonist ivuxolimab. These receptors were obtained from an adult with an advanced solid tumor such as melanoma, head and neck, liver or kidney cancer.

This rearrangement joins TRBV5-6 to TRBJ1-1; D is ambiguous. Germline loops: CDR1 SGHDT, CDR2 YYEEEE. The V end lost 4 bases, the J end lost 0 bases, and 13 bases lay between the germline ends. The CDR3 loop spans 15 amino acids. Here the CDR3 reads CASSVPRFMNTEAFF. CDR3 bases: TGTGCCAGCAGCGTTCCCAGGTTCATGAACACTGAAGCTTTCTTT.

V and J are TRBV5-6 and TRBJ1-5; 7 nucleotides match TRBD1. The CDR3 consists of 13 residues. The V gene's germline CDR1 is SGHDT and CDR2 YYEEEE. V was clipped by 3 bases and J by 5 bases; unmatched bases: 2. The CDR3 loop is CASSSGTDQPQHF. DNA for the CDR3: TGTGCCAGCAGCTCGGGGACAGATCAGCCCCAGCATTTT.

The V and J genes are TRBV10-2 and TRBJ2-7; D is unresolved. Trimming cost V 1 base and J 4 bases, with 2 bases left between them. The CDR3 is 11 residues long. Germline CDR1 and CDR2: WSHSY and SAAADI. This CDR3 is CASSEFYEQYF. CDR3 DNA: TGCGCCAGCAGTGAGTTTTACGAGCAGTACTTC.

The gene calls are TRBV7-9 and TRBJ2-5; 10 nucleotides align to TRBD2. The V gene's germline CDR1 is SEHNR and CDR2 FQNEAQ (reference sequence). This CDR3 spans 12 amino acids. With V trimmed by 6 bases and J by 5 bases, 0 bases remained unmatched. The CDR3, as DNA: TGTGCCAGCAGGGGACTAGCGGAGACCCAGTACTTC. Protein sequence: CASRGLAETQYF.

This clone was detected only once. The gene calls are TRBV2 and TRBJ1-2; D perhaps matches TRBD1 (5 bases). Trimming removed 2 bases at V and 5 bases at J, with 18 bases between. CDR1 is SNHLY and CDR2 is FYNNEI in the germline V gene. The CDR3 has 16 amino acids. CDR3 protein: CASSEPAGTGVYGYTF. DNA of the CDR3: TGTGCCAGCAGTGAACCAGCTGGGACGGGGGTATATGGCTACACCTTC.

This clone appeared once. The CDR3, as DNA: TGTGCCATCAGTGAGGTGGGGGGGGACTACAATGAGCAGTTCTTC. This translates into CAISEVGGDYNEQFF. The chain couples TRBV10-3 to TRBJ2-1; 7 nucleotides line up with TRBD2. The ends lost 2 bases at V and 3 bases at J; junction bases unmatched: 4. Germline CDR1 ENHRY, CDR2 SYGVKD. This CDR3 region has 15 residues.

For this clone: Other nucleotide sequences in the sample specify the same CDR3. V and J are TRBV6-5 and TRBJ1-1, with D unresolved. The V gene's germline CDR1 is MNHEY and CDR2 SVGAGI. The CDR3 has 13 residues. Trimming left V 0 bases short and J 4 bases short, with 6 bases between. Here the CDR3 reads CASSYSGPTEAFF. CDR3 bases: TGTGCCAGCAGTTACTCAGGGCCCACTGAAGCTTTCTTT.

This chain connects TRBV14 to TRBJ1-1, with 8 bases identical to TRBD1. Germline CDR1 SGHDN, CDR2 FVKESK. The ends lost 5 bases at V and 7 bases at J; junction bases unmatched: 15. This CDR3 spans 16 amino acids. The CDR3 loop is CASSVEAGGRVGEAFF. DNA of the CDR3: TGTGCCAGCAGCGTCGAGGCAGGGGGCAGGGTAGGTGAAGCTTTCTTT.

This sequence joins TRBV7-9 and TRBJ2-1; TRBD1 matches 11 bases. This CDR3 region has 16 residues. Unmatched junction bases numbered 6, after V lost 3 bases and J lost 5 bases. CDR1 is SEHNR and CDR2 is FQNEAQ in the germline V gene (reference sequence). Here the CDR3 reads CASSLGTGGLDNEQFF. The CDR3 bases are TGTGCCAGCAGCTTGGGGACAGGGGGGCTGGACAATGAGCAGTTCTTC.

This chain uses TRBV7-9 with TRBJ1-4; D unclear. Germline V gene lookup returns CDR1 SEHNR and CDR2 FQNEAQ (reference sequence). Trimming took off 1 base at V and 7 bases at J, with 16 bases between the two ends. The CDR3 covers 16 residues. The CDR3 sequence is CASSLGNGNGGEKLFF. CDR3 sequence (DNA): TGTGCCAGCAGCTTAGGGAATGGGAACGGCGGTGAAAAACTGTTTTTT.

The V gene is TRBV14, the J gene TRBJ2-1; D perhaps matches TRBD2 (6 bases). Trimming removed 2 bases at V and 3 bases at J, with 14 bases between. Per germline, CDR1 SGHDN and CDR2 FVKESK. This CDR3 has 16 amino acids. The CDR3 DNA reads as TGTGCCAGCAGCCAAACCTACGCGGGGCTCTACAATGAGCAGTTCTTC. This translates into CASSQTYAGLYNEQFF. The full variable domain, with the rest looked up from reference TRBV14 and TRBJ2-1, is EAGVTQFPSHSVIEKGQTVTLRCDPISGHDNLYWYRRVMGKEIKFLLHFVKESKQDESGMPNNRFLAERTGGTYSTLKVQPAELEDSGVYFCASSQTYAGLYNEQFFGPGTRLTVL.

The chain links TRBV11-2 to TRBJ2-5; weak D call: TRBD1 (6 bases). The CDR3 has 18 amino acids. Trimming cost V 4 bases and J 5 bases, with 26 bases left between them. The germline CDR1 and CDR2 sequences are SGHAT and FQNNGV. CDR3 coding DNA: TGTGCCAGCAGCTCAGACGGGACACCGCATCCCCGGACGGAGACCCAGTACTTC. Its protein product is CASSSDGTPHPRTETQYF.

This clone came up a few times. The chain carries TRBV10-2 and TRBJ2-7; D is unresolved. The CDR3 is 13 amino acids. V lost 3 bases to trimming and J lost 2 bases, with 8 bases between them. From germline, CDR1 is WSHSY and CDR2 SAAADI. The CDR3 reads CASSDNKPYEQYF. For the CDR3, the DNA is TGCGCCAGCAGTGATAACAAACCCTACGAGCAGTACTTC.

In its sample, this clone was seen once. This chain uses TRBV9 with TRBJ2-3; D tentatively reads TRBD1 or TRBD2 (5 bases each). The V end was cut by 2 bases, the J end by 1 base, with 14 bases between. The germline CDR1 and CDR2 sequences are SGDLS and YYNGEE. This CDR3 spans 16 amino acids. The CDR3 is CASSVRGLGGTDTQYF. The CDR3 nucleotides are TGTGCCAGCAGCGTTAGAGGGTTGGGGGGCACAGATACGCAGTATTTT.

This CDR3 is CATLWTSGEKNEQFF. In nucleotides, the CDR3 is TGTGCCACCCTATGGACTAGCGGGGAGAAAAATGAGCAGTTCTTC. The rearrangement uses TRBV10-3 and TRBJ2-1; 12 nucleotides agree with TRBD2. CDR3 size: 15 residues. V shed 10 bases and J 7 bases; nucleotides not matched to a gene: 11. Germline V CDR1 and CDR2: ENHRY, SYGVKD.

For the CDR3, the DNA is TGTGCCAGCAGCGATCCGGGGACAGGTTTCCACGAGCAGTACTTC. Amino acid sequence: CASSDPGTGFHEQYF. The chain is built from TRBV11-2 and TRBJ2-7, with 8 bases fitting TRBD1. V lost 5 bases, J lost 5 bases, and 11 bases stayed unmatched. This CDR3 spans 15 amino acids. The germline gives CDR1 SGHAT, CDR2 FQNNGV.